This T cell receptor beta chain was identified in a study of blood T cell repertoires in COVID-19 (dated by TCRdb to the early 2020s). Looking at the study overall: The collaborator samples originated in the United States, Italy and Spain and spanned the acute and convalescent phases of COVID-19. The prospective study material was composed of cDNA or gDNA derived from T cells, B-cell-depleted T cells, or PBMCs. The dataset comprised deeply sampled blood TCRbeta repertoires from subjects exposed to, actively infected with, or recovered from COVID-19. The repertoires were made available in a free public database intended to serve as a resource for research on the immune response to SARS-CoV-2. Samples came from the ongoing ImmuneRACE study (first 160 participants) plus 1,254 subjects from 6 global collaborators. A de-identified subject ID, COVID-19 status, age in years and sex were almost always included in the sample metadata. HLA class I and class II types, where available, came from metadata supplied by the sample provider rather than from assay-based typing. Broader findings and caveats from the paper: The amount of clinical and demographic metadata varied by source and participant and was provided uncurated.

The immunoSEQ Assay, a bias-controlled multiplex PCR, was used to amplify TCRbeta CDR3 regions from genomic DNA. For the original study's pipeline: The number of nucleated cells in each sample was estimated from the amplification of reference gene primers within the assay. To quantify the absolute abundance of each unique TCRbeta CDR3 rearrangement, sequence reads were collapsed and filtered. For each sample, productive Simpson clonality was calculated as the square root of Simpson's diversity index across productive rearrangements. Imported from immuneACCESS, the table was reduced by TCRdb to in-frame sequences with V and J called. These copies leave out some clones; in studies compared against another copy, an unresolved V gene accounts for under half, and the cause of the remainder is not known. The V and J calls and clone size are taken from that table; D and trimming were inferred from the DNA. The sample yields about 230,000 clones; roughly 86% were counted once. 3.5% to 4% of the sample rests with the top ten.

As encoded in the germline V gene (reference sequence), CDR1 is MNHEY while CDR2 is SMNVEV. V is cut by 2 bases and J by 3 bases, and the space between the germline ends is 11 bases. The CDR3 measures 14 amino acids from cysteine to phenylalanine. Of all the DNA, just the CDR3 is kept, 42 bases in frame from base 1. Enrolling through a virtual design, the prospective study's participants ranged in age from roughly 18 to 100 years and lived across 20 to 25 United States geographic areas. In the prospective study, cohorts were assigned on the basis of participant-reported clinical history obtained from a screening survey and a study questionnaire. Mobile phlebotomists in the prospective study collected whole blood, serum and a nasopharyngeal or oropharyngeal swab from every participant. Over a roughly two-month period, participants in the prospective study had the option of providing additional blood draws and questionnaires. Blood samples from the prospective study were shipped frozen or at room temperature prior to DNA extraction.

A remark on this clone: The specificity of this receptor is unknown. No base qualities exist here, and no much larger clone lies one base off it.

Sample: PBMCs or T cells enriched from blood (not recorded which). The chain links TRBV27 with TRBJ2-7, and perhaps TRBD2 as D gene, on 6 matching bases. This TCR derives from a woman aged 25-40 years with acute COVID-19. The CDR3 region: CASSLGGVHYEQYF. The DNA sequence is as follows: TGTGCCAGCAGTTTAGGCGGGGTTCACTACGAGCAGTACTTC.